This is a list of T cell receptor beta chains from one sample in a study of radiation and T cells in renal cell carcinoma. The protocol was immunoSEQ multiplex PCR, while the TCRdb copy is restricted to in-frame clones and leaves out a portion. The sample contains roughly 150,000 clones, about nine tenths of which appear only once. Sequencing used blood, obtained from a patient whose treatment included radiotherapy and nephrectomy. Source of these receptors: a woman aged 45-59 years with renal cell carcinoma. Each CDR3 is given with its conserved first and last residue. The D gene is left open where the match is weak. Expanded clones get a size class; other rows say once, few or many, or leave the size out.

cdr3_nt cdr3_aa clone_size j_call cdr3_length d_call v_call
TGTGCCAGCAGCGTAGCTACGGGCCACTACAATGAGCAGTTCTTC CASSVATGHYNEQFF - TRBJ2-1 15 - TRBV9
TGTGCCAGCAGCACCGGGACTAGTCAAGAGACCCAGTACTTC CASSTGTSQETQYF few TRBJ2-5 14 TRBD2 TRBV5-4
TGTGCCTGGATCCCTACTTCAGGGGTTCTGGCTTTCTTT CAWIPTSGVLAFF - TRBJ1-1 13 - TRBV30
TGTGCCACCAGCAGAGACAGGATCACAGATACGCAGTATTTT CATSRDRITDTQYF - TRBJ2-3 14 - TRBV15
TGTGCCAGTACAACAGATATCGACACTGAAGCTTTCTTT CASTTDIDTEAFF - TRBJ1-1 13 - TRBV19
TGTGCCAGTAGTATAGATTGGAACAGGTACAATAAGTATTTT CASSIDWNRYNKYF once TRBJ2-3 14 - TRBV19
TGCAGCGTTCGACAGGGGGCTATTGAAAAACTGTTTTTT CSVRQGAIEKLFF - TRBJ1-4 13 TRBD1 TRBV29-1
TGTGCCAGCAGTATCCCTGGGTCGAATGAAAAACTGTTTTTT CASSIPGSNEKLFF - TRBJ1-4 14 - TRBV6-6
TGTGCCAGCAGTGAGCGGACAGGTCAAGCCGGGAATGAGCAGTTCTTC CASSERTGQAGNEQFF - TRBJ2-1 16 TRBD1 TRBV2
TGTGCCACTTCCTCAGCTGGGGCCAACGTCCTGACTTTC CATSSAGANVLTF - TRBJ2-6 13 - TRBV19
TGTGCCAGTAGTATAACAGGGGGCGTGGATGGCTACACCTTC CASSITGGVDGYTF - TRBJ1-2 14 TRBD1 TRBV19
TGTGCCAGCAGCGTAGCTTCACGTGGCTATGGCTACACCTTC CASSVASRGYGYTF - TRBJ1-2 14 - TRBV9
TGTGCCAGCAGCTTACCAGCATCGCAGGGGTATAGAGATACGCAGTATTTT CASSLPASQGYRDTQYF - TRBJ2-3 17 - TRBV7-9
TGCGCCAGCAGCCCGACAGCGAACACTGAAGCTTTCTTT CASSPTANTEAFF - TRBJ1-1 13 - TRBV5-1
TGTGCCAGCTCACTACAGGACGAGGGATATGGCTACACCTTC CASSLQDEGYGYTF few TRBJ1-2 14 - TRBV18
TGTGCCAGCAGCTTACCAGGGAGGGATGAGCAGTTCTTC CASSLPGRDEQFF - TRBJ2-1 13 TRBD2 TRBV7-9
TGTGCCAGCAGCTTGGGCCCAGAGGATTCACCCCTCCACTTT CASSLGPEDSPLHF - TRBJ1-6 14 - TRBV7-9
TGTGCCAGCAGCTTAGCGGGGTTCAACACTGAAGCTTTCTTT CASSLAGFNTEAFF - TRBJ1-1 14 - TRBV7-2
TGTGCCAGCAGCTTGGTGGGGGGGATACAGCCCCAGCATTTT CASSLVGGIQPQHF - TRBJ1-5 14 - TRBV5-6
TGTGCCAGCAGCCCGCAACTAGCGACGCACGAGCAGTACTTC CASSPQLATHEQYF - TRBJ2-7 14 TRBD2 TRBV5-4
TGTGCCAGCAGCGTAGCGGCTAGCGGGGGCACAGATACGCAGTATTTT CASSVAASGGTDTQYF - TRBJ2-3 16 TRBD2 TRBV9
TGTGCCAGCAGCTTGGATGCCACAGATACGCAGTATTTT CASSLDATDTQYF - TRBJ2-3 13 - TRBV5-4
TGTGCCAGCAGCCAAGTGGCTGTGACAGGGAGGGTCGATGAGCAGTTCTTC CASSQVAVTGRVDEQFF few TRBJ2-1 17 - TRBV14
TGTGCCAGCAGTTACTCGACATTAGGGCGGTACGAGCAGTACTTC CASSYSTLGRYEQYF - TRBJ2-7 15 - TRBV6-5
TGTGCCAGCAGCTTGGCCCCAGACAGTGAGCAGTTCTTC CASSLAPDSEQFF - TRBJ2-1 13 - TRBV7-9
TGTGCCAGCAGCCAAGCTGCAGCCCTCAACGGGGAGCTGTTTTTT CASSQAAALNGELFF - TRBJ2-2 15 - TRBV4-2
TGTGCCAGTAGTATAAGGGCTTTTAATTCACCCCTCCACTTT CASSIRAFNSPLHF - TRBJ1-6 14 - TRBV19
TGCGCCAGCAGCTTGGTGCCCGGGGGGTACGAGCAGTACTTC CASSLVPGGYEQYF - TRBJ2-7 14 TRBD2 TRBV5-1
TGTGCCAGCAGTTACTCAGCGGGGGGGCCTAGTAACCCGCAGTATTTT CASSYSAGGPSNPQYF - TRBJ2-3 16 TRBD2 TRBV6-5
TGTGCCAGCACGGTCGGGGGCGATCGGGCTGAGCAGTTCTTC CASTVGGDRAEQFF - TRBJ2-1 14 - TRBV9
TGTGCCACCAGCAGAGAAGCCGGGGGGGCTTACAATGAGCAGTTCTTC CATSREAGGAYNEQFF once TRBJ2-1 16 TRBD2 TRBV15
TGTGCCAGTAGTATGGCACTAGCGGGGGGACACTACGAGCAGTACTTC CASSMALAGGHYEQYF - TRBJ2-7 16 TRBD2 TRBV19
TGTGCCAGCAGCCCGGACCCTAGCAATCAGCCCCAGCATTTT CASSPDPSNQPQHF - TRBJ1-5 14 - TRBV27
TGCGCCAGCAGCTTGGGGGTGGGGAGTGAGCAGTTCTTC CASSLGVGSEQFF - TRBJ2-1 13 - TRBV5-1
TGTGCCAGCAGTGAATTTCTAGCTGGCGGCGCAGATACGCAGTATTTT CASSEFLAGGADTQYF - TRBJ2-3 16 - TRBV25-1
TGCGCCAGCAGCTTACGGACAGGGAACACTGAAGCTTTCTTT CASSLRTGNTEAFF few TRBJ1-1 14 TRBD1 TRBV5-1
TGCGCCAGCAGCAAGCCGACAGGGGTGGATTCACCCCTCCACTTT CASSKPTGVDSPLHF - TRBJ1-6 15 TRBD1 TRBV4-1